These 17 T cell receptor beta chains share one sample of origin, sequenced in a study of post-analysis software for immune sequencing data (dated by TCRdb to about 2015). Receptor libraries were prepared by PCR. Sequencing instrument: Illumina HiSeq 2500. To reduce PCR and sequencing biases, unique molecular identifiers were built into the TCR beta cDNA libraries. The raw public reads went through TCRdb reprocessing: fastp at Q25, MiXCR clone calling, in-frame beta chains kept. Every distinct CDR3 protein forms one entry, paired with its most common genes and DNA. Present in this sample are around 770,000 distinct CDR3 sequences, roughly 46% of which were seen just once. The top ten constitute roughly 5% of the sample. No antigen has been identified for these receptors. Broader findings and caveats from the paper: Significantly higher frequencies in patients than in controls were found for roughly 5 TRBV segments, including TRBV5-6, TRBV5-1 and TRBV20-1.

Sequencing used blood. These receptors were taken from a girl aged 10 to 17 with multiple sclerosis.

The V and J genes are TRBV5-1 and TRBJ1-2; unclear D gene. The CDR3 has 16 residues. Germline-derived CDR1 and CDR2 are SGHRS and YFSETQ. V was trimmed by 2 bases and J by 8 bases, leaving 22 bases between them. CDR3 residues: CASSFGGETGSRGYTF. In DNA, the CDR3 is TGCGCCAGCAGCTTCGGTGGGGAAACGGGGTCTCGGGGCTACACCTTC.

This clonotype turned up a few times. V is TRBV27 and J is TRBJ1-1; perhaps TRBD1 as D (6 bases). With 2 bases removed from V and 7 bases from J, the gap between germline ends came to 20 bases. Per the germline V gene, CDR1 is MNHEY and CDR2 is SMNVEV (reference sequence). The CDR3 runs to 16 residues. CDR3 loop: CASSLRVMGGGNEAFF. Here the CDR3 DNA reads TGTGCCAGCAGTTTAAGGGTCATGGGGGGCGGGAATGAAGCTTTCTTT.

This chain links TRBV20-1 with TRBJ2-1, with 14 bases identical to TRBD2. Germline V CDR1 and CDR2: DFQATT, SNEGSKA (reference sequence). This CDR3 comprises 18 residues. The ends lost 4 bases at V and 6 bases at J; junction bases unmatched: 14. The CDR3 is CSATGLAGVGGVGNEQFF. CDR3 DNA: TGCAGTGCTACGGGACTAGCGGGAGTTGGGGGGGTCGGCAATGAGCAGTTCTTC.

The genes are TRBV5-6 and TRBJ1-1; a possible D gene is TRBD1 (6 bases). Per germline, CDR1 SGHDT and CDR2 YYEEEE. The CDR3 has 16 amino acids. Trimming left V 0 bases short and J 8 bases short, with 20 bases between. The CDR3 here is CASSLAQGRDPREAFF. The CDR3 bases are TGTGCCAGCAGCTTGGCCCAGGGGAGGGACCCGAGGGAAGCTTTCTTT.

This sequence joins TRBV7-8 and TRBJ2-7; tentative D call: TRBD2 (6 bases). Germline loops: CDR1 SGHVS, CDR2 FQNEAQ. This CDR3 is 15 amino acids long. Trimming took off 1 base at V and 2 bases at J, with 12 bases between the two ends. The CDR3 nucleotides are TGTGCCAGCAGCTTAGTCTCGGGGGAACCCTACGAGCAGTACTTC. Its translation: CASSLVSGEPYEQYF. Complete variable domain (other parts from reference TRBV7-8 and TRBJ2-7): GAGVSQSPRYKVAKRGQDVALRCDPISGHVSLFWYQQALGQGPEFLTYFQNEAQLDKSGLPSDRFFAERPEGSVSTLKIQRTQQEDSAVYLCASSLVSGEPYEQYFGPGTRLTVT.

The chain recombines TRBV4-3 with TRBJ2-2; D gene unclear. This CDR3 comprises 12 residues. The germline V gene has CDR1 LGHNA and CDR2 YSLEER. V gave up 3 bases and J gave up 5 bases, with 4 bases separating them. This CDR3 is CASSHYTGELFF. The DNA of the CDR3 is TGCGCCAGCAGCCACTATACCGGGGAGCTGTTTTTT.

This chain uses TRBV21-1 with TRBJ2-5; the table's TRBD1 call for D was not verified on the DNA. The tail of the sequence fits TRBJ2-7 better, so the J call may be wrong. TRBV21-1 is a known pseudogene. CDR3 length: 16 amino acids. CDR3 sequence (DNA): TGTGCCAGCCCTAACTATACAGGGACCCCATGGAGCGAGCAGTACTTC. Residues: CASPNYTGTPWSEQYF.

This clonotype was seen only a few times. This chain connects TRBV9 to TRBJ2-5; 8 positions agree with TRBD1. The V gene's germline CDR1 is SGDLS and CDR2 YYNGEE. The CDR3 extends over 13 amino acids. Germline trimming cut 3 bases from V and 3 bases from J; bases unmatched to any gene: 1. The CDR3 bases are TGTGCCAGCAGCGGGACAGGGAAAGAGACCCAGTACTTC. Translated: CASSGTGKETQYF.

The V and J genes are TRBV24-1 and TRBJ2-1, with TRBD2 matching over 12 bases. The CDR3 length is 16 residues. V shed 1 base and J 6 bases; nucleotides not matched to a gene: 3. Germline CDR1 reads KGHDR; CDR2 reads SFDVKD. The DNA of the CDR3 is TGTGCCACCAGTGATTTACTAGCGGGAGGCCCCAATGAGCAGTTCTTC. Its translation: CATSDLLAGGPNEQFF.

The sample holds many counts of this clonotype. This sequence joins TRBV29-1 and TRBJ2-5; no firm D call. The germline V gene encodes CDR1 SQVTM and CDR2 ANQGSEA. The germline V and J ends were trimmed by 4 bases and 5 bases, with 11 bases remaining between them. The CDR3 is made up of 12 amino acids. CDR3: CSVGGVGETQYF. The CDR3 DNA follows: TGCAGCGTTGGTGGAGTCGGCGAGACCCAGTACTTC.

This chain connects TRBV12-3 or TRBV12-4 to TRBJ1-5; D not resolved. V was trimmed by 5 bases and J by 12 bases, leaving 14 bases between them. The CDR3 has 12 residues. CDR3 nucleotide sequence: TGTGCCAGCAGTCTCCGCCCCGGGGACCAGCATTTT. Translation: CASSLRPGDQHF.

The V and J genes are TRBV4-3 and TRBJ2-3, with D possibly TRBD2 on 6 matching bases. Germline CDR1 LGHNA, CDR2 YSLEER. The CDR3 runs to 18 residues. With 4 bases removed from V and 6 bases from J, the gap between germline ends came to 26 bases. The CDR3 bases are TGCGCCAGCAGCCCCCAACCTCCCGGGAGCCAAAATGCGGATACGCAGTATTTT. It is translated as CASSPQPPGSQNADTQYF.

The rearrangement uses TRBV5-1 and TRBJ2-3, with 11 bases aligning to TRBD2. CDR3 size: 17 residues. The J segment lost 7 bases and the V segment lost 1 base, leaving 11 bases of the junction unmatched. Germline loops: CDR1 SGHRS, CDR2 YFSETQ. The CDR3 sequence is CASSLLGLAVVRNTQYF. The CDR3 DNA follows: TGCGCCAGCAGCTTGTTGGGACTAGCGGTTGTCAGGAATACGCAGTATTTT.

The chain has TRBV28 and TRBJ2-7, with a weak D call TRBD2 (6 bases). The germline V gene encodes CDR1 MDHEN and CDR2 SYDVKM. This CDR3 is built from 15 residues. V was shortened by 4 bases and J by 0 bases, with 13 bases between the two germline ends. CDR3 region: CASSSLGTGSYEQYF. The CDR3 DNA reads as TGTGCCAGCAGTTCGCTAGGGACTGGCTCCTACGAGCAGTACTTC. Based on the CDR3 plus reference TRBV28 and TRBJ2-7, the full variable domain is DVKVTQSSRYLVKRTGEKVFLECVQDMDHENMFWYRQDPGLGLRLIYFSYDVKMKEKGDIPEGYSVSREKKERFSLILESASTNQTSMYLCASSSLGTGSYEQYFGPGTRLTVT.

The chain couples TRBV7-3 to TRBJ2-4; no firm D call. The DNA matches TRBJ2-7 better at its end, which makes the J call doubtful. This CDR3 region has 13 residues. From germline, CDR1 is SGHTA and CDR2 FQGTGA. The CDR3 loop reads CASSPPGSSEQYF. CDR3 in DNA: TGTGCCAGCAGCCCTCCCGGCAGCTCCGAGCAGTACTTC.

The chain's CDR3 is CASSSGTELFF. Written as DNA, the CDR3 is TGTGCCAGCAGCTCCGGAACAGAGTTGTTCTTC. The V and J genes are TRBV7-9 and TRBJ2-1; D uncertain. The ends were cut back, 4 bases at V and 15 bases at J, with 13 bases in the middle. The CDR3 contains 11 residues. From germline, CDR1 is SEHNR and CDR2 FQNEAQ (reference sequence).

The chain is built from TRBV20-1 and TRBJ2-7, with 7 bases aligning to TRBD2. The germline V gene has CDR1 DFQATT and CDR2 SNEGSKA (reference sequence). The CDR3 extends over 12 amino acids. J lost 3 bases, V lost 3 bases, and 2 bases had no gene match. DNA for the CDR3: TGCAGTGCTAGGGCGGGAGTCTACGAGCAGTACTTC. It translates to CSARAGVYEQYF.